Each of the 23 T cell receptor beta chains below was sequenced from the same sample in a study of blood T cell repertoires in COVID-19. Sequencing was performed with immunoSEQ multiplex PCR; in TCRdb, only in-frame clones are kept and a portion is missing. The sample yields tens of thousands of clones, roughly 78% seen once. Sequenced material: peripheral blood. The receptors stem from a woman of 80 years or more with acute or convalescent COVID-19.

The rearrangement joins TRBV14 to TRBJ2-3; D is unresolved. The CDR3 covers 15 residues. V was pared by 0 bases and J by 4 bases, with 11 bases between. From germline, CDR1 is SGHDN and CDR2 FVKESK. The CDR3 sequence: CASSQDSIRSDTQYF. CDR3 coding DNA: TGTGCCAGCAGCCAAGATTCGATCAGATCAGATACGCAGTATTTT.

The V and J genes are TRBV7-9 and TRBJ2-1, with D hard to call. This CDR3 is built from 15 residues. Germline loops: CDR1 SEHNR, CDR2 FQNEAQ (reference sequence). The V and J ends lost 1 base and 8 bases respectively, with 15 bases between them. The CDR3 nucleotides read TGTGCCAGCAGCTTAGAGAGATTTCCTTACTATGAGCAGTTCTTC. Its protein is CASSLERFPYYEQFF.

This chain connects TRBV18 to TRBJ2-1; 8 nucleotides agree with TRBD1. J lost 6 bases, V lost 0 bases, and 10 bases had no gene match. The germline V gene encodes CDR1 KGHSH and CDR2 LQKENI. CDR3 length: 17 residues. The CDR3 sequence is CASSPPRTGIPGNEQFF. CDR3 coding DNA: TGTGCCAGCTCACCACCGAGGACAGGGATACCAGGCAATGAGCAGTTCTTC.

The chain carries TRBV18 and TRBJ1-2; the match to TRBD1 covers 9 bases. V gave up 0 bases and J gave up 4 bases; unmatched junction bases: 6. The CDR3 runs to 16 residues. Germline CDR1 reads KGHSH; CDR2 reads LQKENI. The CDR3 sequence is CASSPPGTGLSYGYTF. For the CDR3, the DNA is TGTGCCAGCTCACCACCCGGGACAGGGCTGAGCTATGGCTACACCTTC.

This clone appeared once. The rearrangement uses TRBV5-1 and TRBJ1-1; D not certain. Germline V gene data show CDR1 as SGHRS and CDR2 as YFSETQ. The CDR3 covers 16 residues. Trimming cost V 1 base and J 0 bases, with 13 bases left between them. DNA for the CDR3: TGCGCCAGCAGCTTGTCCTCCTTAGGAGTGAACACTGAAGCTTTCTTT. Amino acids: CASSLSSLGVNTEAFF. Using reference TRBV5-1 and TRBJ1-1 for the parts outside the CDR3, the full variable domain is KAGVTQTPRYLIKTRGQQVTLSCSPISGHRSVSWYQQTPGQGLQFLFEYFSETQRNKGNFPGRFSGRQFSNSRSEMNVSTLELGDSALYLCASSLSSLGVNTEAFFGQGTRLTVV.

The chain carries TRBV5-3 and TRBJ1-1, with TRBD1 identical over 11 bases. TRBV5-3 belongs to the ORF category, with a function that is uncertain. V trimming: 5 bases; J trimming: 7 bases; junction bases outside the gene matches: 7. This CDR3 is 14 amino acids long. DNA of the CDR3: TGTGCCAGAAGAACGGACAGGGGGCTGGGTGAAGCTTTCTTT. This encodes CARRTDRGLGEAFF.

V gene TRBV15 combines with J gene TRBJ1-1; a weak D match, TRBD1 (6 bases). This CDR3 has 12 amino acids. Germline V gene data show CDR1 as LNHNV and CDR2 as YYDKDF (reference sequence). Trimming took off 0 bases at V and 7 bases at J, with 6 bases between the two ends. The CDR3 region has the DNA TGTGCCACCAGCAGAGAAGGGGGTGAAGCTTTCTTT. This encodes CATSREGGEAFF.

The J gene is TRBJ2-7, the V gene TRBV5-1; no reliable D call. Germline CDR1 is SGHRS and CDR2 is YFSETQ. The CDR3 length is 15 residues. V shed 7 bases and J shed 0 bases, with 17 bases lying between them. The DNA of the CDR3 is TGCGCCAGCGTGGTGTCGACCTACTACTCCTACGAGCAGTACTTC. Amino acid sequence: CASVVSTYYSYEQYF.

This sequence joins TRBV19 and TRBJ2-7, with 7 bases that match TRBD1. The CDR3 is made up of 15 amino acids. Looked up from germline, CDR1 is LNHDA and CDR2 is SQIVND (reference sequence). The J segment lost 0 bases and the V segment lost 3 bases, leaving 5 bases of the junction unmatched. The CDR3, as DNA: TGTGCCAGTAGTATCACGACAGGGAGCTCCTACGAGCAGTACTTC. It specifies CASSITTGSSYEQYF.

To note about this clone: This sample includes further DNA sequences coding for the same CDR3. The rearrangement joins TRBV7-2 to TRBJ2-3; maybe TRBD2 (5 bases). This CDR3 has 16 residues. The germline V gene has CDR1 SGHTA and CDR2 FQGNSA. The V gene lost 3 bases and the J gene lost 1 base, with 14 bases spanning the gap. The CDR3 DNA reads as TGTGCCAGCAGCTTGCGCACTGGACTTGGCACAGATACGCAGTATTTT. Translation gives CASSLRTGLGTDTQYF.

The chain carries TRBV25-1 and TRBJ1-1; the match to TRBD1 covers 7 bases. The length of the CDR3 is 15 residues. Germline assignment: CDR1 MGHDK and CDR2 SYGVNS. V trimming: 4 bases; J trimming: 2 bases; junction bases outside the gene matches: 7. The CDR3 loop is CASSATGRGNTEAFF. Written as DNA, the CDR3 is TGTGCCAGCAGTGCGACAGGGCGGGGAAACACTGAAGCTTTCTTT.

The CDR3 bases are TGTGCCAGCACCAAGACAGGGGTCAACACTGAAGCTTTCTTT. Amino acid sequence: CASTKTGVNTEAFF. This sequence joins TRBV6-1 and TRBJ1-1; 8 nucleotides match TRBD1. V lost 7 bases and J lost 2; bases outside the gene matches: 6. Germline CDR1 reads MNHNS; CDR2 reads SASEGT. This CDR3 contains 14 residues.

The gene calls are TRBV19 and TRBJ2-2, with 8 bases matching TRBD1. CDR3 length equals 14 residues. The V gene's germline CDR1 is LNHDA and CDR2 SQIVND (reference sequence). With 5 bases clipped from V and 6 bases from J, the junction kept 5 bases outside the gene matches. The CDR3 DNA reads TGTGCCAGTAGTGTGCAGGGGGCCGCCGGGGAGCTGTTTTTT. Its protein is CASSVQGAAGELFF. Using reference TRBV19 and TRBJ2-2 for the parts outside the CDR3, the full variable domain is DGGITQSPKYLFRKEGQNVTLSCEQNLNHDAMYWYRQDPGQGLRLIYYSQIVNDFQKGDIAEGYSVSREKKESFPLTVTSAQKNPTAFYLCASSVQGAAGELFFGEGSRLTVL.

The chain has TRBV5-1 and TRBJ1-3; D gene ambiguous. Germline V gene lookup returns CDR1 SGHRS and CDR2 YFSETQ. V was trimmed by 2 bases and J by 0 bases, leaving 6 bases between them. The CDR3 runs 14 residues. This chain's CDR3 is CASSFGSSGNTIYF. CDR3 bases: TGCGCCAGCAGCTTCGGGAGCTCTGGAAACACCATATATTTT.

V gene TRBV6-6 combines with J gene TRBJ1-1; TRBD1 is a possible D gene (5 bases). Between the trimmed V and J ends, which lost 7 bases and 1 base, there was a span of 16 bases. There are 15 residues in the CDR3. Per the germline V gene, CDR1 is MNHNY and CDR2 is SVGAGI (reference sequence). CDR3 DNA: TGTGCCAGCACCCCACGCGAAGGGGCGAACACTGAAGCTTTCTTT. Amino acid sequence: CASTPREGANTEAFF.

The chain joins TRBV5-1 to TRBJ2-7, with a tentative D call TRBD1 (6 bases). V lost 4 bases, J lost 0 bases, and 14 bases lay in between. Germline CDR1 SGHRS, CDR2 YFSETQ. The CDR3 is 15 amino acids. The CDR3 sequence: CASSPGTLSSYEQYF. The CDR3 nucleotides are TGCGCCAGCAGCCCCGGGACACTGAGCTCCTACGAGCAGTACTTC.

The CDR3 sequence is CASSFSQGSSPLHF. The CDR3 bases are TGTGCCAGCAGTTTTAGCCAGGGAAGTTCACCCCTCCACTTT. This sequence joins TRBV27 and TRBJ1-6; a weak D match, TRBD1 (5 bases). Germline CDR1 is MNHEY and CDR2 is SMNVEV (reference sequence). The CDR3 consists of 14 residues. Trimming took off 3 bases at V and 9 bases at J, with 12 bases between the two ends.

The CDR3 sequence is CASSIGGTSGADTQYF. CDR3 nucleotide sequence: TGTGCCAGTAGTATAGGAGGTACTAGCGGGGCAGATACGCAGTATTTT. The chain links TRBV19 to TRBJ2-3; 10 bases map to TRBD2. The CDR3 totals 16 residues. The ends lost 1 base at V and 4 bases at J; junction bases unmatched: 5. CDR1 and CDR2 (germline): LNHDA, SQIVND (reference sequence).

Here the CDR3 reads CASRVEGTGEEKLFF. The CDR3 DNA reads TGTGCCAGTAGAGTCGAGGGGACAGGGGAAGAAAAACTGTTTTTT. The chain has TRBV19 and TRBJ1-4; the match to TRBD1 covers 10 bases. Germline V CDR1 and CDR2: LNHDA, SQIVND (reference sequence). The CDR3 sequence is 15 residues long. The V segment lost 6 bases and the J segment 8 bases; nucleotides outside the gene matches: 9.

This chain uses TRBV15 with TRBJ1-3; no definite D call. The CDR3 runs to 15 residues. Trimming removed 3 bases from V and 0 bases from J, with 9 bases in between. Germline V CDR1 and CDR2: LNHNV, YYDKDF (reference sequence). CDR3 in DNA: TGTGCCACCAGCAGCCTAGTGGGCTCTGGAAACACCATATATTTT. It specifies CATSSLVGSGNTIYF. The whole variable domain, filled in from reference TRBV15 and TRBJ1-3, reads DAMVIQNPRYQVTQFGKPVTLSCSQTLNHNVMYWYQQKSSQAPKLLFHYYDKDFNNEADTPDNFQSRRPNTSFCFLDIRSPGLGDTAMYLCATSSLVGSGNTIYFGEGSWLTVV.

V and J are TRBV28 and TRBJ1-2; D is unresolved. V lost 5 bases and J 5 bases, leaving 6 bases between the germline ends. This CDR3 is built from 11 residues. CDR1 MDHEN and CDR2 SYDVKM come from the germline V gene. For the CDR3, the DNA is TGTGCCAGCAGTATGACTTATGGCTACACCTTC. Translation gives CASSMTYGYTF.

This rearrangement joins TRBV5-1 to TRBJ2-3; the match to TRBD2 covers 9 bases. Germline CDR1 and CDR2: SGHRS and YFSETQ. V was pared by 4 bases and J by 4 bases, with 10 bases of the junction left unmatched. The CDR3 consists of 16 residues. In DNA form, the CDR3 reads TGCGCCAGCAGCGACCGTTTGGCGGGGGGGTCAGATACGCAGTATTTT. Its protein is CASSDRLAGGSDTQYF.

The chain is built from TRBV4-1 and TRBJ2-3; the D gene is possibly TRBD2 (6 bases). The CDR3 runs to 13 residues. Trimming left V 2 bases short and J 9 bases short, with 12 bases between. Germline V gives CDR1 MGHRA, CDR2 YSYEKL. The CDR3 sequence: CASSQPGTETQYF. In DNA, the CDR3 is TGCGCCAGCAGCCAACCCGGGACTGAGACGCAGTATTTT.